This T cell receptor beta chain was recovered during a study of blood T cell repertoires in COVID-19. TCRdb keeps only in-frame clones here, not all; method: immunoSEQ multiplex PCR. Altogether 160,000 or so clones are present, around 84% being singletons, with the ten largest covering roughly 7.3%. After removal of 0 bases from V and 8 bases from J, the junction contained 8 bases not matched to a gene. Per the germline V gene, CDR1 is SGDLS and CDR2 is YYNGEE. The CDR3 consists of 16 residues. Participant-reported clinical history was the basis for cohort assignment. Sample: PBMCs or T cells enriched from blood (not recorded which). The rearrangement uses TRBV9 and TRBJ2-1; TRBD2 aligns across 10 bases. This TCR was recovered from a woman aged 50 to 65 who had recovered from COVID-19. The DNA of the CDR3 is TGTGCCAGCAGCGTAGATCCTAGCGGGAGTTCATATGAGCAGTTCTTC. Translated: CASSVDPSGSSYEQFF.